This T cell receptor (beta chain) emerged from a study of T-cell reconstitution after alpha-beta-depleted transplantation in children (dated by TCRdb to 2015 to 2016). Some background on the complete study: Using TCR repertoire profiling, the study quantitatively followed how T-cell immune reconstitution unfolded in children after TCRalphabeta/CD19-depleted allogeneic hematopoietic cell transplantation.

According to the study, the label for this sample's treatment or condition signals: allogeneic hematopoietic cell transplantation with graft depleted of TCRalphabeta T cells and CD19 B cells. The children who served as transplant recipients had been given grafts of TCRalphabeta/CD19-depleted allogeneic hematopoietic cells. Library preparation was by PCR. Sequencing was performed on an Illumina HiSeq 2500. Molecular barcoding was employed in the preparation of TCR libraries, with unique molecular identifiers being used to normalize TCRbeta repertoire quantification. The public reads were reprocessed in TCRdb via fastp at Q25 and MiXCR, keeping in-frame beta chains. Entries that share a CDR3 protein sequence are merged under the most common genes and DNA. The sample table holds about 300,000 distinct CDR3 sequences, of which 7.5% to 9% were seen once. Approximately 8.6% of the sample is taken by the ten largest.

Per the germline V gene, SGHTA is the CDR1 and FQGTGA is the CDR2. The CDR3, cysteine through phenylalanine, is 13 amino acids long. Only CDR3 DNA is held: 39 bases, read in frame from base 1. At the junction V is shortened by 2 bases and J by 6 bases, with 7 bases in between. This clonotype showed up many times. The specificity of this receptor is unknown. Within one base of it there is no much larger clone, and no base qualities were kept. Study-wide findings and limitations: The apparently early alphabetaT-cell count recovery about two months after transplant was reportedly dependent on only several hundred rapidly expanded clones derived from non-depleted graft cells. Over subsequent months, a decline in hyperexpanded clone frequencies was noted, and after one year, T-cell counts and TCRbeta diversity were mostly ascribed to newly produced T cells. In some patients, the high TCRbeta diversity seen at day 60 was put down to recipient T cells and intrathymic progenitors that had survived conditioning.

The source was peripheral blood, collected 360 days after TCRalphabeta/CD19-depleted stem cell transplant. This receptor was obtained from a female patient aged 2 to 10 who had a stem cell transplant for Fanconi anemia, so the T cells may come from the graft donor. Recombination linked TRBV7-3 to TRBJ2-2, with no confident D gene call. The DNA sequence reads TGTGCCAGCAGCTTAGTAAGACCCGGGGAGCTGTTTTTT. Translated, it gives CASSLVRPGELFF.